The 12 T cell receptor beta chains listed next were all sequenced from one sample in a study of brain metastases from non-small cell lung cancer. Sequenced by immunoSEQ multiplex PCR; TCRdb stores in-frame clones only, minus some. The sample lists around 1,200 clones; about four fifths were seen once. The sequenced material came from tissue from a brain metastasis. The receptors come from a donor at least 40 years old with non-small cell lung cancer.

The chain uses TRBV19 and TRBJ1-5, with 10 nucleotides matching TRBD1. The CDR3 runs to 15 residues. From germline, CDR1 is LNHDA and CDR2 SQIVND (reference sequence). J gave up 4 bases and V 5 bases, and 5 bases lay outside the gene matches. The CDR3 nucleotides are TGTGCCAGTAGTTGGGGGGGACAGGGGAATCAGCCCCAGCATTTT. Its protein is CASSWGGQGNQPQHF.

The chain is built from TRBV6-5 and TRBJ2-1; D uncertain. The CDR3 is 13 amino acids. Per the germline V gene, CDR1 is MNHEY and CDR2 is SVGAGI. V was pared by 6 bases and J by 0 bases, with 6 bases between. CDR3 in amino acids: CASRLPSYNEQFF. Here the CDR3 DNA reads TGTGCCAGCAGACTACCCTCCTACAATGAGCAGTTCTTC.

V usage is TRBV7-9 and J usage is TRBJ2-6; D gene ambiguous. The CDR3 length is 16 residues. Between the trimmed V and J ends, which lost 5 bases and 2 bases, there was a span of 13 bases. CDR1 is SEHNR, CDR2 FQNEAQ, per germline (reference sequence). The CDR3 DNA follows: TGTGCCAGCAGCACCTCACAAACAGCTGGGGCCAACGTCCTGACTTTC. Translated: CASSTSQTAGANVLTF.

CDR3 amino acids: CASSFQETQYF. The CDR3 bases are TGTGCCAGCAGCTTTCAAGAGACCCAGTACTTC. The rearrangement links TRBV5-5 to TRBJ2-5, with D unresolved. V lost 2 bases and J 2 bases, leaving 1 base between the germline ends. The CDR3 spans 11 residues. Germline V CDR1 and CDR2: SGHKS, YYEKEE (reference sequence).

The V call is TRBV15, the J call TRBJ1-4; 9 bases fit TRBD1. This CDR3 has 16 residues. The V segment lost 2 bases and the J segment 12 bases; nucleotides outside the gene matches: 13. Germline CDR1 LNHNV, CDR2 YYDKDF (reference sequence). CDR3 coding DNA: TGTGCCACCAGCAGAATAGGGACAGGGTTTAATTCGGAACTGTTTTTT. It yields the protein CATSRIGTGFNSELFF.

The V and J genes are TRBV12-3 or TRBV12-4 and TRBJ1-1; D is unresolved. Between the trimmed V and J ends, which lost 5 bases and 1 base, there was a span of 8 bases. The CDR3 length is 13 residues. CDR3 sequence reads: CASSAGPNTEAFF. DNA for the CDR3: TGTGCCAGCAGTGCCGGACCGAACACTGAAGCTTTCTTT.

The chain is built from TRBV18 and TRBJ2-5; the D is unclear. This CDR3 has 11 amino acids. CDR1 and CDR2 from the germline V gene are KGHSH and LQKENI. Deletions cut 2 bases from V and 5 bases from J, with 3 bases between. Written as DNA, the CDR3 is TGTGCCAGCTCACCATTGGAGACCCAGTACTTC. Residues: CASSPLETQYF.

V usage is TRBV18 and J usage is TRBJ2-2; D gene unclear. Trimming took 1 base from V and 3 from J, leaving 12 bases between them. Germline CDR1 KGHSH, CDR2 LQKENI. The CDR3 length is 16 residues. Written as DNA, the CDR3 is TGTGCCAGCTCACCACGGCTAGGGATGGACACCGGGGAGCTGTTTTTT. Its protein product is CASSPRLGMDTGELFF.

This chain uses TRBV30 with TRBJ1-2; D might be TRBD1 (5 bases). The V end was cut by 2 bases, the J end by 2 bases, with 9 bases between. Per the germline V gene, CDR1 is GTSNPN and CDR2 is SVGIG (reference sequence). CDR3 size: 13 residues. The CDR3 region is CAWSKGTNYGYTF. CDR3 in DNA: TGTGCCTGGAGTAAAGGGACCAACTATGGCTACACCTTC.

The chain links TRBV9 to TRBJ1-2; TRBD1 might be the D (6 bases). Trimming took off 0 bases at V and 8 bases at J, with 11 bases between the two ends. Germline V gives CDR1 SGDLS, CDR2 YYNGEE. The CDR3 runs 13 residues. The CDR3 here is CASSVEQGSGYTF. The CDR3 nucleotides are TGTGCCAGCAGCGTAGAACAGGGTAGCGGCTACACCTTC.

In its sample, this clone ranks as large. This specimen includes other DNA sequences encoding the same CDR3. The chain uses TRBV16 and TRBJ2-6, with 7 bases fitting TRBD2. CDR1 is KGHSY, CDR2 FQNENV, per germline. CDR3 length: 16 residues. After removal of 3 bases from V and 0 bases from J, the junction contained 2 bases not matched to a gene. CDR3 sequence: CASSQGDYSGANVLTF. The DNA for the CDR3 is TGTGCCAGCAGCCAGGGGGACTACTCTGGGGCCAACGTCCTGACTTTC.

This rearrangement joins TRBV5-6 to TRBJ1-5; D not certain. Germline CDR1 and CDR2: SGHDT and YYEEEE. CDR3 length equals 17 residues. With 4 bases removed from V and 2 bases from J, the gap between germline ends came to 19 bases. This chain's CDR3 is CASSRSLGTERNQPQHF. The CDR3 DNA follows: TGTGCCAGCAGCCGATCCTTGGGCACGGAACGCAATCAGCCCCAGCATTTT.